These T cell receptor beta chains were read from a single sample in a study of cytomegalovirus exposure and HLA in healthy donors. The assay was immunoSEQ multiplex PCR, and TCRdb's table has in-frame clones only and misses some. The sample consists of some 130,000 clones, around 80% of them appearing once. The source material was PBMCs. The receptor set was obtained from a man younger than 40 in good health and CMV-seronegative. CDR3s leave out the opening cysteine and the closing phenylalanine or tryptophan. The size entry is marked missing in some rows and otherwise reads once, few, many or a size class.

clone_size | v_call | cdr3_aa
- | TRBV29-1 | SVHPPGQGNYGYT
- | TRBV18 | ASSTGQNTEAF
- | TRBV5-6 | ASSLGQLGGYT
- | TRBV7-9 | ASSTRGQETQY
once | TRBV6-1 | ASSPGGAVNEQY
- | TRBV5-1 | ASSRRGSQETQY
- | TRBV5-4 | ASMPRSGNNEQF
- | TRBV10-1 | ASSDLRGTQY
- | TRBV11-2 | ASSLEAGGHNEQF
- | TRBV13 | ASSNAHASGRTNEQF
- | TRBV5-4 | ASSLGQGFSLGYT
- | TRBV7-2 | ASSPAARAGGELF
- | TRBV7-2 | ATRRGGGNNEQF
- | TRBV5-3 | ARSPLRLLNTEAF
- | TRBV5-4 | ASSLGVLLTDTQY
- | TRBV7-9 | ASSLGTSGIIIDNEQF
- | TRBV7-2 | ASSSSTGTDTQY
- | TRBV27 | ASSPYDRDYGYT
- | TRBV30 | AWRPGRGEQY
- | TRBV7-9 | ASSLVGIPNTEAF
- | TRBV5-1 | ASTLDSSSGTYEQY
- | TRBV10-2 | ASSTSGRTNEQF
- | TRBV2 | ASSDLTGANEKLF
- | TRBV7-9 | ASSGRGHGGGETQY
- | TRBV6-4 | ASRGGQGGTGANVLT
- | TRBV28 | ASSLYLAVSYEQY
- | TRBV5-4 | ASSLRLAGLDEQY
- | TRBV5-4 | ASSHGTSGIGQY
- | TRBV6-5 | ASSYSSGVVSYEQY
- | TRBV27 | ASTPTGGDTEAF
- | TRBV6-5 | ASSYSYRGDTEAF
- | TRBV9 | ASSVEDYGEQY
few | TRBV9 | ASSVDRLNTEAF
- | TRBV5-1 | ASRSQTGSLGNEQF
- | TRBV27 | ASSFDGGRNQPQH
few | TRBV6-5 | ASRRDRGPIGGYT
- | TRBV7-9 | ASSAWVEGETQY
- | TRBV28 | ASSPPGFYNEQF
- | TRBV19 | ASSRGSTSGRTTDTQY
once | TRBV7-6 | ASSFGQLQETQY
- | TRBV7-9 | ASSRTSDYEQY
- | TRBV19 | ASSLGTGGEKLF
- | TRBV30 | AWSGGERADTQY
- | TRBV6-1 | ASSWGRGYT
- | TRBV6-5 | ASSWGGGNTEAF
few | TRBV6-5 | ASSYASSGSYEQY
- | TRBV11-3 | ASSPGSGVRLYNEQF
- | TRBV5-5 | ASSLRGIAGFYEQY
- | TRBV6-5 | ASSYSIPGSYEQY
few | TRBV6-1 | ASSQPLYEQY
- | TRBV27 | ASSLARYNSPLH
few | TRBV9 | ASSAAGNTEAF
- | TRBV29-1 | SGLAGVMNTEAF
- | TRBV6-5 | ASSPDRYQPQH
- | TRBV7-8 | ASSFRGGQAF